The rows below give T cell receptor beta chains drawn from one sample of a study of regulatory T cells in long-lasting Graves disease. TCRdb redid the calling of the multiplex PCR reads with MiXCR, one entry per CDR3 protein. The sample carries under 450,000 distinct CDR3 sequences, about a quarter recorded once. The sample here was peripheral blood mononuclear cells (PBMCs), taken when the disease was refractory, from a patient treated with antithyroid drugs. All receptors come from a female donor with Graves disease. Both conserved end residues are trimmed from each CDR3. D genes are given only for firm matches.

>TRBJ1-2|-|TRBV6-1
ARGRTEQYGYT
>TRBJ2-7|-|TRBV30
ACDDGTEQY
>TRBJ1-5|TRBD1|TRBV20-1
SARSTPGQENQPQH
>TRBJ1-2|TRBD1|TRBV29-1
SATVPSGTGVNYGYT
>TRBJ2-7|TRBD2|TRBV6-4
ASGRGGLQSYEQY
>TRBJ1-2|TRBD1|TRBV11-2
ASSSRQGGPGYT
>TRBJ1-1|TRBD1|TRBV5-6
ASSGDRDDTEAF
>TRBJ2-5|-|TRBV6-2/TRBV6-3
ASSYGTGRGLQETQY
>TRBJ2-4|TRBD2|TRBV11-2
ASSKYTGTSGAKNIQY
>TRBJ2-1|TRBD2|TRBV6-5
ASSYLPFLTSGVSYNEQF
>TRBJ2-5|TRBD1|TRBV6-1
ASSPRDREFQETQY
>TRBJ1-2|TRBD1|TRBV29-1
SADGQGGGYT
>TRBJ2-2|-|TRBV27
ASSFSGYTGELF
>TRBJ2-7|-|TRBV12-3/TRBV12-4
ASSDHRRSSYEQY
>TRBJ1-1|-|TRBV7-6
ASSSQQGGPTEAF
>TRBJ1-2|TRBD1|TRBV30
AWRGQTGPYGYT
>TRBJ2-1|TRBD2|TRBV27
ASSPPRTSGRNEQF
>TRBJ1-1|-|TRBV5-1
ASSLAMSAVNTEAF
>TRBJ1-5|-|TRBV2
ASTGGNQPQH
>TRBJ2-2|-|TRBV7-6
ASSLDSRDTGELF
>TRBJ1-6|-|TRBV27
ASSSSTPGSGRHNSPLH
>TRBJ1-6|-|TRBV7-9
ASSPQRGDLNSPLH
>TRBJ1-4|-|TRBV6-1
ASSEGAGLNEKLF
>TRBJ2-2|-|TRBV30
AWIGGANTGELF
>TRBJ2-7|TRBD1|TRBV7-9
ASSPMDRGRPHEQY
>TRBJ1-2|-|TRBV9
ASTREDGRKF
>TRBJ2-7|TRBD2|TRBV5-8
ASSLVGLAGVFSYEQY
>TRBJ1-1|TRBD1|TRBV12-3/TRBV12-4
ASRSRQGNTEAF
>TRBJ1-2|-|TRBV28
ATYSQAGLNYGYT
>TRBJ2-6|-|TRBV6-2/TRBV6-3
ASSRDTELSGANVLT
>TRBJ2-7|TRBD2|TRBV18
ASSRLADYEQY
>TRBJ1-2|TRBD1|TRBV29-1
SAWDRPRLT
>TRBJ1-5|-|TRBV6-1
ASSSDRFNQPQH
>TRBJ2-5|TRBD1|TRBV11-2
ASSSGTGGSETQY
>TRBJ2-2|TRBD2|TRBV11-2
ASRPLLAGGPRTGELF
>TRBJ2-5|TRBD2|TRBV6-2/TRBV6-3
ASSFGLDQETQY
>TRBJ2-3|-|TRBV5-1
ASSGEGTDTQY
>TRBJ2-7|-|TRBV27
ASRPLGQNYEQY
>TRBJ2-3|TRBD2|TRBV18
ASSPQAGGSADTQY
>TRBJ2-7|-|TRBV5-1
ASSSSGLGTYEQY
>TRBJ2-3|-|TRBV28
ASHSTDTQY
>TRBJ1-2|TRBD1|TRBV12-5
ASPQGQLYGYT
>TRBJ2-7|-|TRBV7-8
ASSLNPAGGTYEQY
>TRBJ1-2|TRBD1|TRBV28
ASSSTGTGYGYT
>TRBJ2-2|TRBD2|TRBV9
ASSPQTSGLGSGELF
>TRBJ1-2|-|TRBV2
ASSAGDTPYGYT
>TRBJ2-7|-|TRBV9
ASSVNGEYEQY
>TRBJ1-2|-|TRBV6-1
ASRRQGNYGYT
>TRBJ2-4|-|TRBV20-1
SARDLLAPNIQY
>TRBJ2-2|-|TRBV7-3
ASSLSAVGELF
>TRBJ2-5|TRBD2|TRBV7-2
ASSLGQSGAQDTQY
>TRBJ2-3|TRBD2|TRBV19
ASSTPGTSGRMNTQY
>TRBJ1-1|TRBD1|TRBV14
ASSQTGLEAF
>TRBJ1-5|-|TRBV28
ASRSGFGQPQH
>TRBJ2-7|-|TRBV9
ASSVSGGAFYEQY